The 27 T cell receptor beta chains below come from one sample, sequenced in a study of blood T cell repertoires in COVID-19. Here immunoSEQ multiplex PCR was the method, and the copy in TCRdb shows in-frame clones only, minus some. The sample records about 130,000 clones, approximately 83% being singletons. Sequenced: peripheral blood. These receptors came from a woman aged 45 to 65 with acute or convalescent COVID-19.

As for this clone: Other DNA sequences in the sample encode the same CDR3. As DNA, the CDR3 is TGTGCCAGCAGCCAAGCAGCGGGGGGGCTGAATGAGCAGTTCTTC. Amino acids: CASSQAAGGLNEQFF. This chain joins TRBV3-1 (or the pseudogene TRBV3-2) and TRBJ2-1; 10 bases are shared with TRBD2. This CDR3 is built from 15 residues. From germline, CDR1 is LGHDT and CDR2 YNNKEL (reference sequence). V shed 1 base, J shed 7 bases, and the junction held 4 bases outside the gene matches.

This sequence joins TRBV11-2 and TRBJ2-7; TRBD2 matches 7 bases. Trimming at V came to 5 bases and at J to 3 bases, leaving 13 bases not matched to a gene. The germline V gene encodes CDR1 SGHAT and CDR2 FQNNGV. The CDR3 sequence is 16 residues long. CDR3 bases: TGTGCCAGCAGCCCCCAATTAGCGGGTGTTCGCTACGAGCAGTACTTC. Translation gives CASSPQLAGVRYEQYF.

The J gene is TRBJ2-3, the V gene TRBV6-4; 10 bases map to TRBD1. Trimming cost V 6 bases and J 5 bases; bases outside gene matches: 5. CDR1 MRHNA and CDR2 SNTAGT come from the germline V gene. This CDR3 region has 14 residues. CDR3 DNA sequence: TGTGCCAGCAGGAAGGGACAGGGGATAGATACGCAGTATTTT. Residues: CASRKGQGIDTQYF.

This rearrangement joins TRBV5-8 to TRBJ1-6; perhaps TRBD1 as D (6 bases). This CDR3 is 15 amino acids long. Trimming took off 3 bases at V and 8 bases at J, with 15 bases between the two ends. Germline values: CDR1 SGHTS, CDR2 YDEGEE. The CDR3 DNA follows: TGTGCCAGCAGCTACCGGACAGTTGGGGATTCACCCCTCCACTTT. Amino acid sequence: CASSYRTVGDSPLHF. The whole variable domain, filled in from reference TRBV5-8 and TRBJ1-6, reads EAGVTQSPTHLIKTRGQQATLRCSPISGHTSVYWYQQALGLGLQFLLWYDEGEERNRGNFPPRFSGRQFPNYSSELNVNALELEDSALYLCASSYRTVGDSPLHFGNGTRLTVT.

The gene calls are TRBV5-5 and TRBJ1-5; TRBD1 matches 11 bases. Per germline, CDR1 SGHKS and CDR2 YYEKEE (reference sequence). V was clipped by 1 base and J by 6 bases; unmatched bases: 9. The CDR3 length is 17 residues. The CDR3 DNA reads as TGTGCCAGCAGCTTGCGTGGACAGGGGGCGCGGGGTCAGCCCCAGCATTTT. It specifies CASSLRGQGARGQPQHF. Based on the CDR3 plus reference TRBV5-5 and TRBJ1-5, the full variable domain is DAGVTQSPTHLIKTRGQQVTLRCSPISGHKSVSWYQQVLGQGPQFIFQYYEKEERGRGNFPDRFSARQFPNYSSELNVNALLLGDSALYLCASSLRGQGARGQPQHFGDGTRLSIL.

This clone was found a few times. V usage is TRBV4-1 and J usage is TRBJ2-1; 14 bases line up with TRBD2. The ends lost 0 bases at V and 7 bases at J; junction bases unmatched: 8. There are 18 residues in the CDR3. Germline CDR1 is MGHRA and CDR2 is YSYEKL. CDR3 region: CASSQDWTSGGFANEQFF. As DNA, the CDR3 is TGCGCCAGCAGCCAAGATTGGACTAGCGGGGGGTTTGCGAATGAGCAGTTCTTC.

The rearrangement joins TRBV4-2 to TRBJ1-2; 9 nucleotides line up with TRBD1. The junction had 5 bases not matched to a gene; V was cut back by 1 base and J by 5 bases. The CDR3 spans 15 residues. Germline V gene sequence: CDR1 LGHNA, CDR2 YNFKEQ. The CDR3 reads CASSQAVGTGYGYTF. CDR3 bases: TGTGCCAGCAGCCAAGCTGTCGGGACAGGGTATGGCTACACCTTC.

The table lists this clone with a count of one. The chain combines TRBV5-6 with TRBJ2-2, with 7 bases aligning to TRBD1. Germline V gene lookup returns CDR1 SGHDT and CDR2 YYEEEE. The CDR3 runs to 14 residues. V lost 2 bases, J lost 4 bases, and 2 bases stayed unmatched. This CDR3 is CASSFAGGTGELFF. CDR3 in DNA: TGTGCCAGCAGCTTCGCAGGGGGCACCGGGGAGCTGTTTTTT. Based on the CDR3 plus reference TRBV5-6 and TRBJ2-2, the full variable domain is DAGVTQSPTHLIKTRGQQVTLRCSPKSGHDTVSWYQQALGQGPQFIFQYYEEEERQRGNFPDRFSGHQFPNYSSELNVNALLLGDSALYLCASSFAGGTGELFFGEGSRLTVL.

This clone was detected once. This rearrangement joins TRBV28 to TRBJ2-3, with 8 bases lining up with TRBD1. V lost 6 bases, J lost 4 bases, and 3 bases stayed unmatched. Germline V gene lookup returns CDR1 MDHEN and CDR2 SYDVKM. The CDR3 extends over 13 amino acids. The CDR3 protein is CASRRTGSDTQYF. CDR3 nucleotide sequence: TGTGCCAGCAGACGGACAGGGTCAGATACGCAGTATTTT.

The genes are TRBV11-3 and TRBJ2-7, with 10 bases identical to TRBD1. The ends lost 2 bases at V and 2 bases at J; junction bases unmatched: 9. The CDR3 has 17 amino acids. Germline-derived CDR1 and CDR2 are SGHNT and YENEEA. The CDR3, as DNA: TGTGCCAGCAGCTTAACAGACAGGGGGCGATGCCCCTACGAGCAGTACTTC. It codes for CASSLTDRGRCPYEQYF.

This rearrangement joins TRBV4-1 to TRBJ1-1; the D gene is possibly TRBD1 (6 bases). Germline V gives CDR1 MGHRA, CDR2 YSYEKL. The CDR3 sequence is 15 residues long. The V end lost 0 bases, the J end lost 6 bases, and 14 bases lay between the germline ends. The CDR3 bases are TGCGCCAGCAGCCAAGAAGAGGGGGTAGGTTCTGAAGCTTTCTTT. As protein: CASSQEEGVGSEAFF.

The V and J genes are TRBV10-3 and TRBJ1-6; 8 bases match TRBD1. The V gene end was trimmed by 2 bases and the J gene end by 6 bases; junction bases not matched to a gene: 3. CDR1 and CDR2 from the germline V gene are ENHRY and SYGVKD. The CDR3 extends over 15 amino acids. CDR3 in amino acids: CAISEQGQGNSPLHF. The CDR3 DNA reads TGTGCCATCAGTGAGCAAGGACAGGGTAATTCACCCCTCCACTTT.

The count of this clone is one. This sequence joins TRBV5-4 and TRBJ2-1; 8 positions match TRBD2. CDR1 is SGHNT and CDR2 is YYREEE in the germline V gene (reference sequence). The CDR3 totals 14 residues. With V trimmed by 5 bases and J by 4 bases, 5 bases remained unmatched. The CDR3 DNA sequence: TGTGCCAGCAGGGCTAGCGGGCGATACAATGAGCAGTTCTTC. This codes for CASRASGRYNEQFF.

The J gene is TRBJ1-3, the V gene TRBV28; 9 bases agree with TRBD1. The CDR3 extends over 14 amino acids. Germline V CDR1 and CDR2: MDHEN, SYDVKM. Trimming at V came to 7 bases and at J to 4 bases, leaving 5 bases not matched to a gene. The CDR3 spells CASTEDRGGNTIYF. DNA for the CDR3: TGTGCCAGCACCGAGGACAGGGGAGGAAACACCATATATTTT.

The V call is TRBV7-2, the J call TRBJ2-7, with 7 bases identical to TRBD2. From germline, CDR1 is SGHTA and CDR2 FQGNSA. V was clipped by 1 base and J by 2 bases; unmatched bases: 14. The CDR3 loop spans 18 amino acids. As DNA, the CDR3 is TGTGCCAGCAGCTTAGTCGTTAGGGCTAGCGGAACGACCTACGAGCAGTACTTC. Its translation is CASSLVVRASGTTYEQYF.

This chain connects TRBV19 to TRBJ1-1; possibly TRBD1 for D (5 bases). This CDR3 comprises 14 residues. Trimming took 0 bases from V and 5 from J, leaving 10 bases between them. CDR1 is LNHDA and CDR2 is SQIVND in the germline V gene (reference sequence). The CDR3 DNA reads as TGTGCCAGTAGTATAGATCAGGGAGGGACTGAAGCTTTCTTT. Translating it yields CASSIDQGGTEAFF.

J is TRBJ1-5 and V is TRBV18; perhaps TRBD1 as D (6 bases). V lost 3 bases to trimming and J lost 0 bases, with 12 bases between them. This CDR3 spans 16 amino acids. In germline, CDR1 is KGHSH, CDR2 LQKENI. CDR3 nucleotide sequence: TGTGCCAGCTCACCGGCAGGGGCCCTTAGCAATCAGCCCCAGCATTTT. Protein product: CASSPAGALSNQPQHF.

V gene TRBV7-6 combines with J gene TRBJ2-7; 7 bases line up with TRBD1. CDR1 SGHVS and CDR2 FNYEAQ come from the germline V gene. The CDR3 length is 14 residues. V was clipped by 5 bases and J by 3 bases; unmatched bases: 7. The CDR3 nucleotides are TGTGCCAGCAGCAGAGAACAGGGGCTCTACGAGCAGTACTTC. Translated: CASSREQGLYEQYF.

CDR3 amino acids: CASSQEGFSGDVTYEQYF. The CDR3 coding sequence is TGTGCCAGCAGCCAAGAGGGCTTTAGCGGGGATGTAACCTACGAGCAGTACTTC. The chain employs TRBV4-2 and TRBJ2-7; 8 bases map to TRBD2. There are 18 residues in the CDR3. Per germline, CDR1 LGHNA and CDR2 YNFKEQ. After removal of 0 bases from V and 2 bases from J, the junction contained 12 bases not matched to a gene.

V and J are TRBV6-5 and TRBJ1-2, with unresolved D. Trimming shortened V by 5 bases and J by 4 bases, and 14 bases separated the two germline ends. CDR1 MNHEY and CDR2 SVGAGI come from the germline V gene. This CDR3 comprises 14 residues. The CDR3 nucleotides are TGTGCCAGCAGTAGCCATTCGGGGAGCTATGGCTACACCTTC. It is translated as CASSSHSGSYGYTF.

The chain joins TRBV2 to TRBJ2-2; possible D gene TRBD2, 6 bases. CDR3 length: 15 amino acids. CDR1 SNHLY and CDR2 FYNNEI come from the germline V gene. The germline V and J ends were trimmed by 8 bases and 4 bases, with 17 bases remaining between them. The CDR3 protein is CASSVLGAGTGELFF. The CDR3 region has the DNA TGTGCCAGCTCCGTCCTTGGAGCGGGCACCGGGGAGCTGTTTTTT. The full variable domain, its missing parts supplied by reference TRBV2 and TRBJ2-2, is EPEVTQTPSHQVTQMGQEVILRCVPISNHLYFYWYRQILGQKVEFLVSFYNNEISEKSEIFDDQFSVERPDGSNFTLKIRSTKLEDSAMYFCASSVLGAGTGELFFGEGSRLTVL.

The chain couples TRBV19 to TRBJ2-2, with a tentative D call TRBD2 (7 bases). Trimming stripped 4 bases from V and 5 bases from J, with 14 bases between. Germline V gene lookup returns CDR1 LNHDA and CDR2 SQIVND (reference sequence). CDR3 length equals 15 residues. The CDR3 here is CASSKGGGVTGELFF. The CDR3 region has the DNA TGTGCCAGTAGTAAGGGAGGGGGAGTAACCGGGGAGCTGTTTTTT.

The V and J genes are TRBV30 and TRBJ1-3, with TRBD1 as a possible D gene (5 bases). The germline CDR1 and CDR2 sequences are GTSNPN and SVGIG (reference sequence). The CDR3 consists of 13 residues. The V end lost 4 bases, the J end lost 1 base, and 8 bases lay between the germline ends. CDR3 amino acids: CAWTGLSGNTIYF. The CDR3 DNA reads as TGTGCCTGGACAGGGTTGTCTGGAAACACCATATATTTT.

The V gene is TRBV28, the J gene TRBJ1-4; 7 nucleotides line up with TRBD1. The CDR3 covers 15 residues. The germline V gene has CDR1 MDHEN and CDR2 SYDVKM. With V trimmed by 6 bases and J by 2 bases, 6 bases remained unmatched. The CDR3 sequence is CASRVQGTTNEKLFF. The CDR3 region has the DNA TGTGCCAGCAGAGTACAGGGGACCACTAATGAAAAACTGTTTTTT.

The rearrangement joins TRBV2 to TRBJ2-3, with TRBD1 identical over 10 bases. The CDR3 consists of 12 residues. Losses at the gene ends were 4 bases for V and 11 bases for J; bases not matched to a gene: 3. Germline CDR1 is SNHLY and CDR2 is FYNNEI. The CDR3 here is CASSGQGAVQYF. CDR3 DNA: TGTGCCAGCAGTGGACAGGGGGCTGTGCAGTATTTT. Using reference TRBV2 and TRBJ2-3 for the parts outside the CDR3, the full variable domain is EPEVTQTPSHQVTQMGQEVILRCVPISNHLYFYWYRQILGQKVEFLVSFYNNEISEKSEIFDDQFSVERPDGSNFTLKIRSTKLEDSAMYFCASSGQGAVQYFGPGTRLTVL.

This rearrangement joins TRBV9 to TRBJ1-5; no firm D call. Trimming took 1 base from V and 0 from J, leaving 2 bases between them. The CDR3 has 13 amino acids. Germline V gives CDR1 SGDLS, CDR2 YYNGEE. For the CDR3, the DNA is TGTGCCAGCAGCGTATATAGCAATCAGCCCCAGCATTTT. Protein product: CASSVYSNQPQHF.

The V call is TRBV7-2, the J call TRBJ1-5; D is perhaps TRBD1 (6 bases). Germline V gene sequence: CDR1 SGHTA, CDR2 FQGNSA. The V end lost 5 bases, the J end lost 7 bases, and 12 bases lay between the germline ends. CDR3 size: 13 residues. As DNA, the CDR3 is TGTGCCAGCAGCGTTACAGGGTGGCAGCCCCAGCATTTT. Translating it yields CASSVTGWQPQHF.